The 30 T cell receptor beta chains reported below all come from one sample, sequenced in a study of blood T cell repertoires in COVID-19. Libraries were prepared by immunoSEQ multiplex PCR; TCRdb keeps only in-frame clonotypes and omits some of them. The sample lists approximately 210,000 clones, 80% to 85% occurring once. Material for sequencing was PBMCs or T cells enriched from blood (not recorded which). The receptors were gathered from a woman aged 45-60 years with acute COVID-19.

This clone appeared a single time. CDR3 bases: TGCGCCAGCAGTTCGGGATCGAACACTGAAGCTTTCTTT. It is translated as CASSSGSNTEAFF. This chain links TRBV5-1 with TRBJ1-1; D gene ambiguous. Germline CDR1 SGHRS, CDR2 YFSETQ. Trimming stripped 5 bases from V and 1 base from J, with 9 bases between. The CDR3 loop spans 13 amino acids. Full variable domain (rest looked up from reference TRBV5-1 and TRBJ1-1): KAGVTQTPRYLIKTRGQQVTLSCSPISGHRSVSWYQQTPGQGLQFLFEYFSETQRNKGNFPGRFSGRQFSNSRSEMNVSTLELGDSALYLCASSSGSNTEAFFGQGTRLTVV.

The CDR3 is CASSHSGSSDEQFF. The CDR3 bases are TGCGCCAGCAGCCACTCCGGGAGTTCGGATGAGCAGTTCTTC. The chain uses TRBV5-1 and TRBJ2-1; possible D gene TRBD2, 6 bases. Germline-derived CDR1 and CDR2 are SGHRS and YFSETQ. The CDR3 covers 14 residues. Trimming cost V 4 bases and J 8 bases, with 16 bases left between them.

V and J are TRBV9 and TRBJ2-1, with 10 bases identical to TRBD2. The CDR3 extends over 17 amino acids. With 0 bases clipped from V and 10 bases from J, the junction kept 13 bases outside the gene matches. Germline lookup yields CDR1 SGDLS and CDR2 YYNGEE. CDR3 loop: CASSVGGLAGVVFEQFF. In DNA form, the CDR3 reads TGTGCCAGCAGCGTAGGGGGTCTAGCGGGAGTGGTCTTCGAGCAGTTCTTC. Filled out from reference TRBV9 and TRBJ2-1, the complete variable domain reads DSGVTQTPKHLITATGQRVTLRCSPRSGDLSVYWYQQSLDQGLQFLIQYYNGEERAKGNILERFSAQQFPDLHSELNLSSLELGDSALYFCASSVGGLAGVVFEQFFGPGTRLTVL.

The chain couples TRBV18 to TRBJ1-5; D unresolved. Trimming cost V 3 bases and J 7 bases, with 10 bases left between them. Looked up from germline, CDR1 is KGHSH and CDR2 is LQKENI. The CDR3 has 13 amino acids. The CDR3 reads CASSPGGRQPQHF. For the CDR3, the DNA is TGTGCCAGCTCACCCGGAGGGCGACAGCCCCAGCATTTT.

The sample holds one count of this clone. The chain uses TRBV3-1 (or the pseudogene TRBV3-2) and TRBJ1-4; 8 positions match TRBD1. The CDR3 length is 15 residues. V lost 1 base to trimming and J lost 5 bases; unmatched junction nucleotides: 3. Germline V gene lookup returns CDR1 LGHDT and CDR2 YNNKEL (reference sequence). CDR3 region: CASSQGTGSNEKLFF. CDR3 sequence (DNA): TGTGCCAGCAGCCAAGGGACAGGGTCAAATGAAAAACTGTTTTTT.

The V gene is TRBV5-5, the J gene TRBJ2-3, with D hard to call. V was shortened by 0 bases and J by 2 bases, with 7 bases between the two germline ends. The CDR3 is 14 residues long. From germline, CDR1 is SGHKS and CDR2 YYEKEE (reference sequence). The CDR3 spells CASSLEENTDTQYF. The CDR3 bases are TGTGCCAGCAGCTTGGAGGAGAACACAGATACGCAGTATTTT.

The rearrangement links TRBV12-3 or TRBV12-4 to TRBJ2-7; a weak D match, TRBD1 (6 bases). The ends were cut back, 8 bases at V and 3 bases at J, with 14 bases in the middle. The length of the CDR3 is 13 residues. CDR3 DNA: TGTGCCAGCGGGGCACAGGGTGTCTACGAGCAGTACTTC. It encodes CASGAQGVYEQYF.

There are a few counts of this clone. The chain has TRBV11-2 and TRBJ2-7; D is undetermined. Germline V gene lookup returns CDR1 SGHAT and CDR2 FQNNGV. V was shortened by 2 bases and J by 0 bases, with 11 bases between the two germline ends. This CDR3 has 15 residues. CDR3 sequence reads: CASSLRLGSSYEQYF. Here the CDR3 DNA reads TGTGCCAGCAGCTTAAGACTTGGTAGCTCCTACGAGCAGTACTTC.

The gene calls are TRBV27 and TRBJ1-1; the D is unclear. V was pared by 7 bases and J by 0 bases, with 9 bases between. CDR3 length: 13 amino acids. Germline CDR1 is MNHEY and CDR2 is SMNVEV (reference sequence). This CDR3 reads CASIAGLNTEAFF. Written as DNA, the CDR3 is TGTGCCAGCATTGCAGGCTTGAACACTGAAGCTTTCTTT.

The CDR3 DNA is TGTGCCAGCAGCCACAAACAGGGGGCGCTGACCGGGGAGCTGTTTTTT. This gives the protein CASSHKQGALTGELFF. The chain has TRBV3-1 (or the pseudogene TRBV3-2) and TRBJ2-2, with 9 bases fitting TRBD1. The CDR3 sequence is 16 residues long. Losses at the gene ends were 3 bases for V and 5 bases for J; bases not matched to a gene: 7. CDR1 and CDR2 (germline): LGHDT, YNNKEL (reference sequence).

The chain is built from TRBV6-4 and TRBJ2-1; 8 nucleotides align to TRBD1. This CDR3 region has 15 residues. Per germline, CDR1 MRHNA and CDR2 SNTAGT. V lost 10 bases, J lost 10 bases, and 18 bases stayed unmatched. CDR3 DNA: TGTGCCACCCGGCCGGCAGGGGGCTCAGGGGGGGAGCAGTTCTTC. It encodes CATRPAGGSGGEQFF.

A few counts support this clone. V is TRBV6-2 or TRBV6-3 and J is TRBJ1-5, with a weak D call TRBD1 (5 bases). Looked up from germline, CDR1 is MNHEY and CDR2 is SVGEGT. Trimming took off 2 bases at V and 4 bases at J, with 15 bases between the two ends. This CDR3 is built from 16 residues. This chain's CDR3 is CASSYDRQEGNQPQHF. CDR3 DNA: TGTGCCAGCAGTTACGATCGGCAGGAGGGGAATCAGCCCCAGCATTTT.

This chain uses TRBV7-6 with TRBJ1-5; possibly TRBD1 for D (6 bases). Germline lookup yields CDR1 SGHVS and CDR2 FNYEAQ. CDR3 size: 16 residues. Trimming stripped 0 bases from V and 11 bases from J, with 20 bases between. The CDR3 DNA reads TGTGCCAGCAGCTTAGCACCCCCCGGGGGGCTACTCGCCCAGCATTTT. Residues: CASSLAPPGGLLAQHF. Based on the CDR3 plus reference TRBV7-6 and TRBJ1-5, the full variable domain is GAGVSQSPRYKVTKRGQDVALRCDPISGHVSLYWYRQALGQGPEFLTYFNYEAQQDKSGLPNDRFSAERPEGSISTLTIQRTEQRDSAMYRCASSLAPPGGLLAQHFGDGTRLSIL.

This clone occurred many times. This chain joins TRBV7-2 and TRBJ2-7, with 8 bases aligning to TRBD1. V shed 4 bases and J 6 bases; nucleotides not matched to a gene: 2. Per germline, CDR1 SGHTA and CDR2 FQGNSA. This CDR3 is built from 12 residues. The CDR3 reads CASSSTGVEQYF. The CDR3 region has the DNA TGTGCCAGCAGCTCGACAGGGGTCGAGCAGTACTTC.

V is TRBV3-1 (or the pseudogene TRBV3-2) and J is TRBJ2-7; D may be TRBD2 (6 bases). V gave up 4 bases and J gave up 5 bases, with 18 bases separating them. The CDR3 spans 15 residues. Germline V gene lookup returns CDR1 LGHDT and CDR2 YNNKEL (reference sequence). This CDR3 is CASSPHKGGSHEQYF. In nucleotides, the CDR3 is TGTGCCAGCAGCCCACACAAGGGAGGTTCCCACGAGCAGTACTTC.

The CDR3 nucleotides are TGTGCCAGCAGCGCTGCCGGGACAGGGGCGGCCGAGCAGTACTTC. This translates into CASSAAGTGAAEQYF. The chain uses TRBV9 and TRBJ2-7; 10 bases are shared with TRBD1. The CDR3 totals 15 residues. Per germline, CDR1 SGDLS and CDR2 YYNGEE. J lost 6 bases, V lost 3 bases, and 9 bases had no gene match.

Comments on this clone: At one boundary the junction diverges from the germline segment, which might be a read error. The rearrangement links TRBV14 to TRBJ2-3, with 14 bases that match TRBD2. The germline V gene encodes CDR1 SGHDN and CDR2 FVKESK. The CDR3 has 15 residues. This CDR3 reads CASRQGTSGGDTQYF. In DNA, the CDR3 is TGTGCCAGCAGACAAGGGACTAGCGGGGGAGATACGCAGTATTTT.

V and J are TRBV7-3 and TRBJ2-2; 11 nucleotides agree with TRBD1. The J segment lost 6 bases and the V segment lost 5 bases, leaving 11 bases of the junction unmatched. This CDR3 region has 17 residues. Per germline, CDR1 SGHTA and CDR2 FQGTGA. CDR3 sequence reads: CASSQPRTGGEAGELFF. The CDR3 DNA follows: TGTGCCAGCAGCCAACCTCGGACAGGGGGCGAGGCCGGGGAGCTGTTTTTT.

The chain joins TRBV9 to TRBJ2-4; 9 bases fit TRBD1. Germline CDR1 is SGDLS and CDR2 is YYNGEE. CDR3 length: 14 amino acids. The J segment lost 8 bases and the V segment lost 4 bases, leaving 7 bases of the junction unmatched. The CDR3 loop reads CASSPWDREDIQYF. The CDR3 DNA is TGTGCCAGCAGCCCCTGGGACAGGGAAGACATTCAGTACTTC.

The chain links TRBV4-3 to TRBJ1-6, with D possibly being TRBD1 (5 bases). In germline, CDR1 is LGHNA, CDR2 YSLEER. The CDR3 runs to 18 residues. V was trimmed by 0 bases and J by 1 base, leaving 13 bases between them. The chain's CDR3 is CASSQDRAGRSYNSPLHF. CDR3 nucleotides: TGCGCCAGCAGCCAAGACCGGGCAGGGAGGTCCTATAATTCACCCCTCCACTTT.

The genes are TRBV7-2 and TRBJ2-1, with a possible D match to TRBD1 (5 bases). This CDR3 is built from 15 residues. The V end lost 4 bases, the J end lost 0 bases, and 10 bases lay between the germline ends. Germline V gene lookup returns CDR1 SGHTA and CDR2 FQGNSA. For the CDR3, the DNA is TGTGCCAGCAGCTCCGTAGGGGCCTCCTACAATGAGCAGTTCTTC. It is translated as CASSSVGASYNEQFF.

V gene TRBV7-2 combines with J gene TRBJ1-2; D remains unclear. The CDR3 loop spans 14 amino acids. Germline CDR1 and CDR2: SGHTA and FQGNSA. Trimming cost V 1 base and J 7 bases, with 13 bases left between them. The CDR3 bases are TGTGCCAGCAGCTTAGAGCCACTACGCGGTGGCTACACCTTC. This translates into CASSLEPLRGGYTF.

This sequence joins TRBV7-2 and TRBJ2-1; D is possibly TRBD2 (5 bases). This CDR3 is 17 amino acids long. The germline V gene has CDR1 SGHTA and CDR2 FQGNSA. The V end lost 2 bases, the J end lost 1 base, and 15 bases lay between the germline ends. CDR3 DNA: TGTGCCAGCAGCTTAATCCCCGGACTTTTTTCCTACAATGAGCAGTTCTTC. Its translation: CASSLIPGLFSYNEQFF.

The V call is TRBV6-2 or TRBV6-3, the J call TRBJ1-5; D not resolved. The CDR3 is made up of 15 amino acids. The V and J ends lost 5 bases and 4 bases respectively, with 15 bases between them. In germline, CDR1 is MNHEY, CDR2 SVGEGT. CDR3 in amino acids: CASSSYRPTNQPQHF. CDR3 coding DNA: TGTGCCAGCAGTAGTTACAGACCTACTAATCAGCCCCAGCATTTT.

This chain connects TRBV28 to TRBJ2-1; 16 bases align to TRBD2. With V trimmed by 6 bases and J by 3 bases, 5 bases remained unmatched. The CDR3 length is 17 residues. CDR1 and CDR2 (germline): MDHEN, SYDVKM. As DNA, the CDR3 is TGTGCCAGCAGGTCGGGACTAGCGGGAGGGTTCTACAATGAGCAGTTCTTC. Amino acids: CASRSGLAGGFYNEQFF.

The V gene is TRBV5-1, the J gene TRBJ1-1, with TRBD1 matching 9 bases. The J segment lost 1 base and the V segment lost 0 bases, leaving 4 bases of the junction unmatched. CDR3 length: 16 residues. Per germline, CDR1 SGHRS and CDR2 YFSETQ. The CDR3 DNA reads as TGCGCCAGCAGCTTGGCCGGGACAGGGACGAACACTGAAGCTTTCTTT. It yields the protein CASSLAGTGTNTEAFF.

The chain employs TRBV24-1 and TRBJ1-2; 7 bases are shared with TRBD1. The V gene end was trimmed by 3 bases and the J gene end by 4 bases; junction bases not matched to a gene: 7. CDR3 length: 15 amino acids. Germline assignment: CDR1 KGHDR and CDR2 SFDVKD. Here the CDR3 reads CATSDPQGSSYGYTF. The CDR3 DNA sequence: TGTGCCACCAGTGATCCACAGGGGTCAAGCTATGGCTACACCTTC.

The V and J genes are TRBV11-2 and TRBJ1-6; D perhaps matches TRBD1 (6 bases). The CDR3 totals 18 residues. Germline CDR1 reads SGHAT; CDR2 reads FQNNGV. V shed 0 bases and J shed 10 bases, with 22 bases lying between them. For the CDR3, the DNA is TGTGCCAGCAGCTTAGATCGGACCCTAACAGGGTTAAGGTCACCCCTCCACTTT. It codes for CASSLDRTLTGLRSPLHF. Drawing the rest from reference TRBV11-2 and TRBJ1-6, the complete variable domain is EAGVAQSPRYKIIEKRQSVAFWCNPISGHATLYWYQQILGQGPKLLIQFQNNGVVDDSQLPKDRFSAERLKGVDSTLKIQPAKLEDSAVYLCASSLDRTLTGLRSPLHFGNGTRLTVT.

This clone was found once. J is TRBJ2-7 and V is TRBV5-8, with TRBD1 matching 7 bases. CDR1 is SGHTS, CDR2 YDEGEE, per germline. Germline trimming cut 0 bases from V and 9 bases from J; bases unmatched to any gene: 18. This CDR3 contains 17 residues. The CDR3, as DNA: TGTGCCAGCAGCTTGGGACAGGGAGAACCAATACGTGGGGTGCAGTACTTC. This gives the protein CASSLGQGEPIRGVQYF.

The chain employs TRBV5-1 and TRBJ2-2; 9 bases are a match to TRBD1. The germline gives CDR1 SGHRS, CDR2 YFSETQ. The V segment lost 4 bases and the J segment 6 bases; nucleotides outside the gene matches: 10. The CDR3 totals 16 residues. The CDR3 sequence: CASSTGQGRVAGELFF. The CDR3 coding sequence is TGCGCCAGCAGCACAGGACAGGGGAGAGTCGCCGGGGAGCTGTTTTTT.